These T cell receptor beta chains were read from a single sample in a study of T cell repertoires in cytomegalovirus infection. These receptors have no identified antigens. TCRdb re-called the reads with MiXCR, one entry per CDR3 protein. Seen here are some 560,000 distinct CDR3 sequences, 40% observed once, and the top ten hold roughly 50%. The sample was cultured PBMCs, taken from culture after CMV antigen stimulation. These receptors were taken from a human donor in good health (CMV status not recorded). Some clones in this sample may be carry-over from other donors' samples. The CDR3 runs from the conserved cysteine through the conserved F or W. A D gene is named only where the DNA matches it firmly. Not all rows give a size; the values are once, few, many and, for expanded clones, a class.

.	TRBV3-1	.	TRBJ2-1	TGTGCCAGCAGCCAAGCGCCAGCGCCTGTATACAATGAGCAGTTCTTC	CASSQAPAPVYNEQFF
TRBD1	TRBV5-3	.	TRBJ1-1	TGTGCCAGCAGCTTGGGGGGGACAGGGAAGAACACTGAAGCTTTCTTT	CASSLGGTGKNTEAFF
.	TRBV6-2/TRBV6-3	few	TRBJ2-7	TGTGCCAGCAGCGATGACAGGAAATACTACGAGCAGTACTTC	CASSDDRKYYEQYF
TRBD1	TRBV7-6	.	TRBJ2-7	TGTGCCAGCAGCCCCAGGGGGACAGGTACGTCGCAGTACTTC	CASSPRGTGTSQYF
.	TRBV20-1	.	TRBJ2-3	TGCAGTGCTAGGAGGGGGGCTGACACAGATACGCAGTATTTT	CSARRGADTDTQYF
.	TRBV19	.	TRBJ2-7	TGTGCCAGTAGTAGGGGCGACGGGAGTTGGTACGAGCAGTACTTC	CASSRGDGSWYEQYF
.	TRBV6-6	.	TRBJ2-1	TGTGCCAGCAGTTACTACAGGGGAGGGCGCCACAATGAGCAGTTCTTC	CASSYYRGGRHNEQFF
.	TRBV4-1	.	TRBJ2-3	TGCGCCAGCAGCCAAGAGGCCGCTAAGGGGTCCATCGGGGATACGCAGTATTTT	CASSQEAAKGSIGDTQYF
.	TRBV7-2	few	TRBJ2-3	TGTGCCAGCAGCAGGGACTTCCTTGAAGATACGCAGTATTTT	CASSRDFLEDTQYF
.	TRBV11-2	.	TRBJ2-7	TGTGCCAGCAGCACCATTCCGGGGGGCCAGAACGAGCAGTACTTC	CASSTIPGGQNEQYF
.	TRBV2	.	TRBJ2-6	TGTGCCAGCACCGGTATTGGGGCCAACGTCCTGACTTTC	CASTGIGANVLTF
.	TRBV19	.	TRBJ2-1	TGTGCCAGTAGTATAGGAGGGGGCTCCTACAATGAGCAGTTCTTC	CASSIGGGSYNEQFF
TRBD2	TRBV6-1	.	TRBJ2-3	TGTGCCAGCAGGCCCGCTAGCGGCCAACCATGGCAGTATTTT	CASRPASGQPWQYF
.	TRBV5-6	.	TRBJ2-1	TGTGCCAGCAGCCGGGGACTCCTCTACAATGAGCAGTTCTTC	CASSRGLLYNEQFF
.	TRBV4-3	.	TRBJ2-3	TGCGCCAGCAGCCAAGTGTGGGAAGGCGGTACAGATACGCAGTATTTT	CASSQVWEGGTDTQYF
TRBD2	TRBV4-1	few	TRBJ2-1	TGCGCCAGCAGCCAAGGTAAAGGGACTAGCAGTTGGGACTCCTACAATGAGCAGTTCTTC	CASSQGKGTSSWDSYNEQFF
TRBD2	TRBV10-3	.	TRBJ2-5	TGTGCCATCAGTAGATATAGCGGGAGGGGAGAGACCCAGTACTTC	CAISRYSGRGETQYF
.	TRBV12-3/TRBV12-4	many	TRBJ2-5	TGTGCCAGCAGCTTAGGAGAAGAGACCCAGTACTTC	CASSLGEETQYF
.	TRBV12-3/TRBV12-4	.	TRBJ1-5	TGTGCCAGCAGTACCGGACGGCAGCCCCAGCATTTT	CASSTGRQPQHF
TRBD2	TRBV5-4	.	TRBJ2-7	TGTGCCAGCAGCCATGGGACTAGCGGGTCCTCCTACGAGCAGTACTTC	CASSHGTSGSSYEQYF
TRBD2	TRBV6-2/TRBV6-3	.	TRBJ2-7	TGTGCCAGCAGTTACACCAAGCGGGAGTTGCAGTACTTC	CASSYTKRELQYF
TRBD1	TRBV18	.	TRBJ1-1	TGTGCCAGCTCAACGATGACAGGGGGCCGGACTGAAGCTTTCTTT	CASSTMTGGRTEAFF
.	TRBV11-2	.	TRBJ2-5	TGTGCCAGCAGCTTACCGGGGTTGGAGACCCAGTACTTC	CASSLPGLETQYF
.	TRBV7-9	.	TRBJ2-1	TGTGCCAGCAGCTTCCAGGGGTGGCATGAGCAGTTCTTC	CASSFQGWHEQFF
.	TRBV7-8	many	TRBJ1-6	TGTGCCAGCAGCTCACAGGGTTGGAATTCACCCCTCCACTTT	CASSSQGWNSPLHF
TRBD1	TRBV5-4	.	TRBJ2-5	TGTGCCAGCAGCTGGGAACAGGGGAGACAAGAGACCCAGTACTTC	CASSWEQGRQETQYF
.	TRBV6-1	few	TRBJ1-1	TGTGCCAGCAGCCCGGACAGCGAGAACACTGAAGCTTTCTTT	CASSPDSENTEAFF
.	TRBV12-3/TRBV12-4	.	TRBJ2-3	TGTGCCAGCAGGCCCAGACCTGGGGTCGTCAACACAGATACGCAGTATTTT	CASRPRPGVVNTDTQYF
.	TRBV7-9	.	TRBJ1-4	TGTGCCAGCAGCTTAGCGGCGGCCGAAAAACTGTTTTTT	CASSLAAAEKLFF
TRBD1	TRBV19	.	TRBJ2-2	TGTGCCAGTAGGGATGCGACAGGGCCCGGGGAGCTGTTTTTT	CASRDATGPGELFF
TRBD2	TRBV7-2	few	TRBJ2-7	TGTGCCAGCAGCTTACGAGCGGGGGGTTGGGAGCAGTACTTC	CASSLRAGGWEQYF
TRBD1	TRBV28	.	TRBJ2-5	TGCGCCAGCAGCCCCCGGACAGGGGGTGGGGAGACCCAGTACTTC	CASSPRTGGGETQYF
.	TRBV11-2	few	TRBJ2-6	TGTGCCAGCAGCATGGACAGCTCTGGGGCCAACGTCCTGACTTTC	CASSMDSSGANVLTF
.	TRBV11-2	.	TRBJ2-1	TGTGCCAGCAGGTCTCCACCCGTGGGTGAGCAGTTCTTC	CASRSPPVGEQFF
TRBD1	TRBV7-8	many	TRBJ2-5	TGTGCCAGCAGCTCACCACAGGGGGCAGCCGAAGAGACCCAGTACTTC	CASSSPQGAAEETQYF
.	TRBV7-2	.	TRBJ2-3	TGTGCCAGCAGCTTAGCGGGTCCCGGGACTGCGCAGTATTTT	CASSLAGPGTAQYF
TRBD1	TRBV12-3/TRBV12-4	.	TRBJ1-2	TGTGCCAGCAGTCGTAGGACAGGGAGCGCGGGCTACACCTTC	CASSRRTGSAGYTF
TRBD2	TRBV6-6	.	TRBJ2-7	TGTGCCAGCAGTGCTAGAGCGGGGGGGACCTACGAGCAGTACTTC	CASSARAGGTYEQYF
.	TRBV6-8	.	TRBJ2-7	TGTGCCAGCAGGGACAGCCTCTACGAGCAGTACTTC	CASRDSLYEQYF
.	TRBV7-8	few	TRBJ2-3	TGTGCCAGCACCAAAGTACAGGGAGCAGATACGCAGTATTTT	CASTKVQGADTQYF
.	TRBV20-1	.	TRBJ2-5	TGCAGTGCTAGACCGATAGGGGGGGAGACCCAGTACTTC	CSARPIGGETQYF
TRBD2	TRBV19	.	TRBJ2-1	TGTGCCAGTAGTATGTCGGGGGGATTGGGAGGTGAGCAGTTCTTC	CASSMSGGLGGEQFF
TRBD2	TRBV6-1	.	TRBJ2-1	TGTGCCAGCAGCCGCGGGACTAGCGGGAGCAATGAGCAGTTCTTC	CASSRGTSGSNEQFF
TRBD2	TRBV12-3/TRBV12-4	few	TRBJ2-7	TGTGCCAGCAGTCACGACCGGGACTACTCCTACGAGCAGTACTTC	CASSHDRDYSYEQYF
.	TRBV11-2	.	TRBJ2-3	TGTGCCAGCAGCCTAAGGGCCGGGACGCAGTATTTT	CASSLRAGTQYF
TRBD2	TRBV7-2	.	TRBJ2-5	TGTGCCAGCAGCTTGACTAGCGGGAGTAGGGAGACCCAGTACTTC	CASSLTSGSRETQYF
.	TRBV6-1	.	TRBJ2-5	TGTGCCAGCAGTGAGGAAACCTCCAGGGCCCAGTACTTC	CASSEETSRAQYF
TRBD2	TRBV12-3/TRBV12-4	.	TRBJ2-1	TGTGCCAGCAGCACGGGTGGGGCGGGAGGTTGGTATGAGCAGTTCTTC	CASSTGGAGGWYEQFF
TRBD1	TRBV6-5	few	TRBJ2-7	TGTGCCAGCTTGGGACAGGCGGGCGAGCAGTACTTC	CASLGQAGEQYF
.	TRBV27	.	TRBJ2-1	TGTGCCAGCACCCTGTTGAGTGGTAATGAGCAGTTCTTC	CASTLLSGNEQFF
.	TRBV28	.	TRBJ1-5	TGTGCCAGCAGTTTACAGGGTCGACAGCCCCAGCATTTT	CASSLQGRQPQHF
TRBD2	TRBV7-6	.	TRBJ2-4	TGTGCCAGCAGCTCCCTTAGCGGGAGGGATTATCTAGCCCAAAACATTCAGTACTTC	CASSSLSGRDYLAQNIQYF
TRBD2	TRBV12-3/TRBV12-4	few	TRBJ2-1	TGTGCCAGCAGTTTAGGTCTAGCGGGAGTTTGGGAGCAGTTCTTC	CASSLGLAGVWEQFF
.	TRBV7-1	.	TRBJ2-2	TGTGCCACAGGGGCGGCCGGGGAGCTGTTTTTT	CATGAAGELFF
TRBD2	TRBV7-4	.	TRBJ2-3	TGTGCCAGTAACGAGGGACTAGGGAAGGCAGATACGCAGTATTTT	CASNEGLGKADTQYF
TRBD1	TRBV2	.	TRBJ1-2	TGTGCCAGCGGACAGGGAGCCTATGGCTACACCTTC	CASGQGAYGYTF
.	TRBV19	.	TRBJ2-6	TGTGCCAGTAGGCTTCTCTACTCTGGGGCCAACGTCCTGACTTTC	CASRLLYSGANVLTF
TRBD2	TRBV28	.	TRBJ2-7	TGTGCCAGCAGGGGGCTAGCGGGTGGCGGCTACGAGCAGTACTTC	CASRGLAGGGYEQYF
TRBD2	TRBV5-4	.	TRBJ2-3	TGTGCCAGCAGCCCATCGGAGGCTAGCGGGGCCGATACGCAGTATTTT	CASSPSEASGADTQYF
.	TRBV14	.	TRBJ1-1	TGTGCCAGCAGCCAATTTTCATCGGGATACACTGAAGCTTTCTTT	CASSQFSSGYTEAFF